This T cell receptor beta chain was retrieved from a study of blood T cell repertoires in COVID-19. On the study more broadly: From T cells, B-cell-depleted T cells, or PBMCs came the material, which was cDNA or gDNA.

V shed 3 bases and J 12 bases; nucleotides not matched to a gene: 8. The CDR3 runs to 15 residues. Germline CDR1 is LGHNT and CDR2 is FRNRAP. In the study's own analysis: Amplification from reference gene primers served as the basis for estimated nucleated cell counts. Some clones are missing from TCRdb's copy, which holds only in-frame ones; the method was immunoSEQ multiplex PCR. That table is the source of V, J and clone size, and D and trimming were worked out from the DNA. The sample shows roughly 50,000 clones, approximately 90% of them seen only once. The clonotype was recovered from a man aged 50-60 years with acute or convalescent COVID-19. The chain is built from TRBV12-5 and TRBJ2-1; 13 nucleotides align to TRBD2. Sequencing input: peripheral blood. The CDR3 nucleotides are TGTGCTAGTGGTTTCGGGACTAGCGGGGATACTGGGCAGTTCTTC. Residues: CASGFGTSGDTGQFF.